This T cell receptor (beta chain) was documented in a study of blood T cell repertoires in COVID-19. Looking at the study overall: Acute and convalescent COVID-19 samples came from the United States, Italy and Spain.

Germline V gene data show CDR1 as KGHDR and CDR2 as SFDVKD. Deletions cut 1 base from V and 7 bases from J, with 12 bases between. The CDR3 runs 14 residues. Data came from immunoSEQ multiplex PCR; TCRdb stores just in-frame clones and leaves some out. The sample records over 150,000 clones, about 85% being singletons. The J gene is TRBJ1-2, the V gene TRBV24-1, with a weak D call TRBD1 (5 bases). The source of this sequence is a man aged 60 to 75 with COVID-19, enrolled during active disease. Sequencing was carried out using peripheral blood. This chain's CDR3 is CATSDFGRTSGYTF. CDR3 bases: TGTGCCACCAGTGATTTTGGGAGGACAAGTGGCTACACCTTC.